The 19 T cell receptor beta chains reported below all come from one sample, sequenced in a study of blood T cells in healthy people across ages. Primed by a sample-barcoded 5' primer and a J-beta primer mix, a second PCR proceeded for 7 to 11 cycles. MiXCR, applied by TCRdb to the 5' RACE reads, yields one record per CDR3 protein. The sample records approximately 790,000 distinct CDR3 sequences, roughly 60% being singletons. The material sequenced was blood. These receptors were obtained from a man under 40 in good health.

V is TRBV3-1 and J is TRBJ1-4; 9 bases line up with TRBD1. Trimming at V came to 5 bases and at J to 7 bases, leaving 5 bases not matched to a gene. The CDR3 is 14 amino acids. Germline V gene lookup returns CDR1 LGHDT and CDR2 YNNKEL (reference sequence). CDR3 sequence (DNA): TGTGCCAGCAGCTTCGGACAGGGGCCTGAAAAACTGTTTTTT. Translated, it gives CASSFGQGPEKLFF.

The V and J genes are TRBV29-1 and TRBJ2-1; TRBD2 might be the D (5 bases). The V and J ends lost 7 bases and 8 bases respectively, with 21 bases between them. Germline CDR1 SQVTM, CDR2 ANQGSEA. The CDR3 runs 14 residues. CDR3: CSGLRALSADEQFF. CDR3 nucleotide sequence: TGCAGCGGACTGCGGGCCTTATCTGCCGATGAGCAGTTCTTC.

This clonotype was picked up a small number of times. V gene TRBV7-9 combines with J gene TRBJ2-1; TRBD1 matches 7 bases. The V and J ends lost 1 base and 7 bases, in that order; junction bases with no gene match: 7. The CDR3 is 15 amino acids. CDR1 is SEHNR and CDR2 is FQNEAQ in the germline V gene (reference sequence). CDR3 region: CASSLDRTGLNEQFF. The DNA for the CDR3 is TGTGCCAGCAGCTTAGACAGGACAGGACTTAATGAGCAGTTCTTC.

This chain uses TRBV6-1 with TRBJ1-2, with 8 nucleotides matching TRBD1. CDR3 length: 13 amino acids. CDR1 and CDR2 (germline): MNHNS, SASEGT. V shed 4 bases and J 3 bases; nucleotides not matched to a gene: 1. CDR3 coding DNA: TGTGCCAGCAGTGGGGGACAGGACTATGGCTACACCTTC. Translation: CASSGGQDYGYTF.

CDR3 residues: CSVESGQGFGYTF. In DNA form, the CDR3 reads TGCAGCGTTGAATCGGGACAGGGATTTGGCTACACCTTC. The chain uses TRBV29-1 and TRBJ1-2, with TRBD1 matching over 9 bases. Germline V gives CDR1 SQVTM, CDR2 ANQGSEA. The V gene end was trimmed by 2 bases and the J gene end by 7 bases; junction bases not matched to a gene: 5. This CDR3 spans 13 amino acids. The variable domain in full, with the rest retrieved from reference TRBV29-1 and TRBJ1-2, is SAVISQKPSRDICQRGTSLTIQCQVDSQVTMMFWYRQQPGQSLTLIATANQGSEATYESGFVIDKFPISRPNLTFSTLTVSNMSPEDSSIYLCSVESGQGFGYTFGSGTRLTVV.

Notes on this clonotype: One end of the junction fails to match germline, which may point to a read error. CDR3 sequence: CASSGIGNSRGQGTQYF. In nucleotides, the CDR3 is TGTGCCAGCAGCGGGATCGGTAATAGCCGGGGACAAGGGACCCAGTACTTC. V and J are TRBV9 and TRBJ2-5; D might be TRBD1 (6 bases). The CDR3 loop spans 17 amino acids. Germline loops: CDR1 SGDLS, CDR2 YYNGEE.

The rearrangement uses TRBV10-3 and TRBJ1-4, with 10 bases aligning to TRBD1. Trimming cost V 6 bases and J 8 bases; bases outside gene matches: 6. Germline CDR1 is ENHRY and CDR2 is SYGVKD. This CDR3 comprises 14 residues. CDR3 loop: CAISRDRGGEKLFF. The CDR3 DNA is TGTGCCATCAGCAGGGACAGGGGCGGGGAAAAACTGTTTTTT.

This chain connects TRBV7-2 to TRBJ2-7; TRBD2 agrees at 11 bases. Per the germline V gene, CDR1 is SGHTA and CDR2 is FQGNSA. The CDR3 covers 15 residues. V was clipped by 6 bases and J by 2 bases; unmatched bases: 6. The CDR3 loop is CASSPLAGGPYEQYF. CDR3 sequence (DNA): TGTGCCAGCAGTCCTCTAGCGGGGGGCCCCTACGAGCAGTACTTC. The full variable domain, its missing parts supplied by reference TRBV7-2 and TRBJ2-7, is GAGVSQSPSNKVTEKGKDVELRCDPISGHTALYWYRQSLGQGLEFLIYFQGNSAPDKSGLPSDRFSAERTGGSVSTLTIQRTQQEDSAVYLCASSPLAGGPYEQYFGPGTRLTVT.

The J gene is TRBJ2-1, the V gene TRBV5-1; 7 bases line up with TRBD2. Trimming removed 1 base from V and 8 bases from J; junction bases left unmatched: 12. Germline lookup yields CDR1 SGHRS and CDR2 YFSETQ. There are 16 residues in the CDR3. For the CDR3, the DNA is TGCGCCAGCAGCTTGTCGCGGGGGACTCCTACGGATGAGCAGTTCTTC. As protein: CASSLSRGTPTDEQFF.

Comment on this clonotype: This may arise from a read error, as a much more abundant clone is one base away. The CDR3 loop is CASSQAYAPGVRGYGYTF. CDR3 DNA: TGCGCCAGCAGCCAAGCCTACGCCCCCGGGGTCCGAGGGTATGGCTACACCTTC. This chain links TRBV4-3 with TRBJ1-2, with D unresolved. Germline lookup yields CDR1 LGHNA and CDR2 YSLEER. V lost 1 base and J 5 bases, leaving 23 bases between the germline ends. CDR3 length equals 18 residues.

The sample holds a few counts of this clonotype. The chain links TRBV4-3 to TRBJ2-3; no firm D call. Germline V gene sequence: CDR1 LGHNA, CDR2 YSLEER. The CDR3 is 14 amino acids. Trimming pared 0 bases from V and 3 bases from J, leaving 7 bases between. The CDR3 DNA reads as TGCGCCAGCAGCCAAGAAGGGTTGACAGATACGCAGTATTTT. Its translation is CASSQEGLTDTQYF.

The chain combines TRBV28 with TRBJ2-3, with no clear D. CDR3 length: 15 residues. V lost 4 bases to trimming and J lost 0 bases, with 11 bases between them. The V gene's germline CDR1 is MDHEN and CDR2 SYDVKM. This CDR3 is CASSSYKGSTDTQYF. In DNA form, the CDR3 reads TGTGCCAGCAGTTCGTACAAGGGCAGCACAGATACGCAGTATTTT.

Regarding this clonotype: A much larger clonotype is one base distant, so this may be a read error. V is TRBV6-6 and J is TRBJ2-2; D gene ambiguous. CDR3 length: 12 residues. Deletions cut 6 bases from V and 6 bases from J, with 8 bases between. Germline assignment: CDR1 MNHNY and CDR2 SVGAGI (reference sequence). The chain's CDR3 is CASSPYPGELFF. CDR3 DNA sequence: TGTGCCAGCAGCCCGTACCCCGGGGAGCTGTTTTTT.

The CDR3 loop reads CASLTPGHQPQHF. The CDR3 DNA follows: TGTGCCAGCCTAACCCCGGGCCACCAGCCCCAGCATTTT. The chain has TRBV6-2 or TRBV6-3 and TRBJ1-5; D is ambiguous. CDR1 MNHEY and CDR2 SVGEGT come from the germline V gene. V lost 8 bases and J lost 7, with 15 bases in between. This CDR3 has 13 residues.

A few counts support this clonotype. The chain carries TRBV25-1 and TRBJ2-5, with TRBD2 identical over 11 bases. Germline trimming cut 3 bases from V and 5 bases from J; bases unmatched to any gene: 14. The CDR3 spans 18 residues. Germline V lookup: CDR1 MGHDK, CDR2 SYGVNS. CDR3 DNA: TGTGCCAGCAGTGAGTGGCTAGCGGGGGGCCCTAAAGGGGAGACCCAGTACTTC. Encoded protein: CASSEWLAGGPKGETQYF.

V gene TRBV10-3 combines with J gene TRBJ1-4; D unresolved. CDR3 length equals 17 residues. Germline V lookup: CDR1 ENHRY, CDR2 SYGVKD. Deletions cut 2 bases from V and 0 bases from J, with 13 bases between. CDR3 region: CAISEGVLIATNEKLFF. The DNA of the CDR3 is TGTGCCATCAGTGAGGGGGTATTGATTGCAACTAATGAAAAACTGTTTTTT.

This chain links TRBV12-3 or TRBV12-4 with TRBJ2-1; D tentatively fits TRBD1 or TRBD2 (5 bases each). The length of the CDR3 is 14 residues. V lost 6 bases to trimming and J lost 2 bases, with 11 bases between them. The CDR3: CASRGRQTYNEQFF. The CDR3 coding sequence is TGTGCCAGCAGAGGGAGACAGACCTACAATGAGCAGTTCTTC.

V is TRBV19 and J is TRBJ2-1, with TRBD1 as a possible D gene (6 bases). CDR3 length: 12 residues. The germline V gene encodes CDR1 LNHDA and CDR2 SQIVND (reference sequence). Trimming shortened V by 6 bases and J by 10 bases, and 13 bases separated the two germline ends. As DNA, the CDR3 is TGTGCCAGTAGCCAGGGGCACCGGGAGCAGTTCTTC. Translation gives CASSQGHREQFF.

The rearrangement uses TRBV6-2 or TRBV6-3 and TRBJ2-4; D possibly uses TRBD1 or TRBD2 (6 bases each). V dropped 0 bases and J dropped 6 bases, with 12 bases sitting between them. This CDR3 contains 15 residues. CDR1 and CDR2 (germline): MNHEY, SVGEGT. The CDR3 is CASSYSKGGPNIQYF. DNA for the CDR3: TGTGCCAGCAGTTACTCGAAGGGGGGTCCAAACATTCAGTACTTC.